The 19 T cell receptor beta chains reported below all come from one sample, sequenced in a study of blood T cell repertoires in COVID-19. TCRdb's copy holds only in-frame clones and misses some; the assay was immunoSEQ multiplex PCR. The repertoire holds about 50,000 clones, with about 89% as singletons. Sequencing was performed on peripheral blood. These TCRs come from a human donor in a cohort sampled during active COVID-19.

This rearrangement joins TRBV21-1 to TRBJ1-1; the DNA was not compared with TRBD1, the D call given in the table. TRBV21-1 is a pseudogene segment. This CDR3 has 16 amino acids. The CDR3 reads CATPGVQGVFNTEAFF. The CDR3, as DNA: TGTGCCACCCCTGGAGTACAGGGGGTTTTCAACACTGAAGCTTTCTTT.

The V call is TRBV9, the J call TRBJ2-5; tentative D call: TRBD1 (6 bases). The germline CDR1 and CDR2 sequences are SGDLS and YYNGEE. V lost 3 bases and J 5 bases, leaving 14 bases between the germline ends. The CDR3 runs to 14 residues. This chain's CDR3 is CASSARGVWETQYF. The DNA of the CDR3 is TGTGCCAGCAGCGCCAGGGGTGTTTGGGAGACCCAGTACTTC.

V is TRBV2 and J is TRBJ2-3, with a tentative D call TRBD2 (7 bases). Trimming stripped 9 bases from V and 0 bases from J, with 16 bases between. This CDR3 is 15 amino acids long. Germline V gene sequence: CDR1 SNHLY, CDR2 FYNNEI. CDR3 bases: TGTGCCAGTGGAGGGGGGGGCCGGAGCACAGATACGCAGTATTTT. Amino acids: CASGGGGRSTDTQYF.

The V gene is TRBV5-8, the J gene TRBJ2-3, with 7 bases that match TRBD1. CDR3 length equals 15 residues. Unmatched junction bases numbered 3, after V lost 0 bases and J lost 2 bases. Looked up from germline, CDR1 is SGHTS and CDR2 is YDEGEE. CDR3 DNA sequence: TGTGCCAGCAGCTTGGAGGGGGCTCTCACAGATACGCAGTATTTT. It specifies CASSLEGALTDTQYF.

CDR3 residues: CASTPQGMNTEAFF. CDR3 DNA sequence: TGTGCCAGTACCCCCCAGGGGATGAACACTGAAGCTTTCTTT. This chain uses TRBV19 with TRBJ1-1, with D maybe TRBD1 (6 bases). Germline V lookup: CDR1 LNHDA, CDR2 SQIVND (reference sequence). The CDR3 is 14 amino acids. V lost 7 bases and J lost 0, with 12 bases in between.

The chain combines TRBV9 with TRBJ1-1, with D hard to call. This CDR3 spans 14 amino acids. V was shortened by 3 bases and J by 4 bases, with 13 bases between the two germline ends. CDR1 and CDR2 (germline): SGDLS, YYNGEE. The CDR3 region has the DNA TGTGCCAGCAGCGACCCCTCAGGTAGCACTGAAGCTTTCTTT. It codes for CASSDPSGSTEAFF.

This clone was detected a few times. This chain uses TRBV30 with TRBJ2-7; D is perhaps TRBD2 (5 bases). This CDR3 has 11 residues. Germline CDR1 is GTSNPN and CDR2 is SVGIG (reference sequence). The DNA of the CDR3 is TGTGCCTGGAACAAAAACGGGGAGCTAAGTGTC. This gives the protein CAWNKNGELSV.

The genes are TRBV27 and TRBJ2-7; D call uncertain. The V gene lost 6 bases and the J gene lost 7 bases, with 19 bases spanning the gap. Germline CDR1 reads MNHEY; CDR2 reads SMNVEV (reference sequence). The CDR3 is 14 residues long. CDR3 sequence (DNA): TGTGCCAGCAGATTGCCAGCTGGAGACGTTGAGCAGTACTTC. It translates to CASRLPAGDVEQYF.

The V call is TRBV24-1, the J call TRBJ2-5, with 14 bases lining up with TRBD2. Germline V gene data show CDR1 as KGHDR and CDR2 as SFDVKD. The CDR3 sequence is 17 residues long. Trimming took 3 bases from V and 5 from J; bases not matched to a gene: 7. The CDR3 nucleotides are TGTGCCACCAGTGATGCCGGGACTAGCGGGAGTAGGGAGACCCAGTACTTC. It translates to CATSDAGTSGSRETQYF.

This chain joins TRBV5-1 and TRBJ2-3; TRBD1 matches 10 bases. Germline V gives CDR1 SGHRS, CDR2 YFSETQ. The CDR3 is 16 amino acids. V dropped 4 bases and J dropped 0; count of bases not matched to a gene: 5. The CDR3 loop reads CASSRQGAHSTDTQYF. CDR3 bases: TGCGCCAGCAGCCGACAGGGGGCCCATAGCACAGATACGCAGTATTTT.

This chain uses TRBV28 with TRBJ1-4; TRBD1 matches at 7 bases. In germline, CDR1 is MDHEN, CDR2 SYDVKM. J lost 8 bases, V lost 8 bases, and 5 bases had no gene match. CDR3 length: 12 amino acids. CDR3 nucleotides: TGTGCCAGCCGACCGGGACAGGAAAAACTGTTTTTT. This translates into CASRPGQEKLFF.

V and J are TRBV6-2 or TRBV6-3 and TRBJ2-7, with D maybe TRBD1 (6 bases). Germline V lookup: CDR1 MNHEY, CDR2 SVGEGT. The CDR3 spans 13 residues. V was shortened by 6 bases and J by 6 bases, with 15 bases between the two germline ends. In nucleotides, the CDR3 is TGTGCCAGCAGCCGACCCACAGGGTCCGAGCAGTACGTC. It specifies CASSRPTGSEQYV.

CDR3: CASSLRTFTNEKLFF. The CDR3 coding sequence is TGTGCCAGCAGTCTCCGGACATTTACTAATGAAAAACTGTTTTTT. The V call is TRBV6-5, the J call TRBJ1-4, with a possible D match to TRBD1 (5 bases). The CDR3 length is 15 residues. Germline V gene lookup returns CDR1 MNHEY and CDR2 SVGAGI. V was trimmed by 5 bases and J by 2 bases, leaving 12 bases between them.

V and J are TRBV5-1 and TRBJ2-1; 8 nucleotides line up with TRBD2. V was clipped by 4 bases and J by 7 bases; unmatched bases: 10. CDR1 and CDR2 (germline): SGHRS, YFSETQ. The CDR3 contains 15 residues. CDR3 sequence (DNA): TGCGCCAGCAGCAGGGGACTAGGAGTTCGGAATGAGCAGTTCTTC. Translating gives CASSRGLGVRNEQFF.

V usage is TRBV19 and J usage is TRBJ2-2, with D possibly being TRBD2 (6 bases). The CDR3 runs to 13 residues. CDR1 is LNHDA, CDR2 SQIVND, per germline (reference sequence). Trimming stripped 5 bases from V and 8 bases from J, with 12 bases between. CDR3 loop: CASSYTAGGELFF. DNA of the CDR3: TGTGCCAGTAGTTATACGGCGGGAGGGGAGCTGTTTTTT.

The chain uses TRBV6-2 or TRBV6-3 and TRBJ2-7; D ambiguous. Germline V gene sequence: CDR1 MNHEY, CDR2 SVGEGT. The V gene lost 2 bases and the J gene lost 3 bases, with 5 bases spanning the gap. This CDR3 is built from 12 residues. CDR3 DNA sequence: TGTGCCAGCAGTTACAGCGACTACGAGCAGTACTTC. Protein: CASSYSDYEQYF.

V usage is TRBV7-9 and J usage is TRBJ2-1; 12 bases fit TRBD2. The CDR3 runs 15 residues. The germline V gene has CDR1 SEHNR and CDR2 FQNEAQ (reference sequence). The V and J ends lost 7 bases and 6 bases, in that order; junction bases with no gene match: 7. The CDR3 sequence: CASKPILAGGNEQFF. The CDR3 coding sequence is TGTGCCAGCAAACCCATACTAGCGGGAGGCAATGAGCAGTTCTTC.

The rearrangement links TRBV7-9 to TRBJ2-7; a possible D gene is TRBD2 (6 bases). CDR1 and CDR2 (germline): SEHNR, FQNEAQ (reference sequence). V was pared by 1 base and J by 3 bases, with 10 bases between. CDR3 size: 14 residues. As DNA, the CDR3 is TGTGCCAGCAGCTTAGAGGGGAGGAGCTACGAGCAGTACTTC. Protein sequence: CASSLEGRSYEQYF.

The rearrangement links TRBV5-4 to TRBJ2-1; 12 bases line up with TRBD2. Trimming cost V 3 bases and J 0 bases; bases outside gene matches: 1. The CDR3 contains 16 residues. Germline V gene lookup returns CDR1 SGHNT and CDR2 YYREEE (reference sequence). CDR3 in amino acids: CASSSTSGSSYNEQFF. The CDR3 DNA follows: TGTGCCAGCAGCTCGACTAGCGGGAGCTCCTACAATGAGCAGTTCTTC.